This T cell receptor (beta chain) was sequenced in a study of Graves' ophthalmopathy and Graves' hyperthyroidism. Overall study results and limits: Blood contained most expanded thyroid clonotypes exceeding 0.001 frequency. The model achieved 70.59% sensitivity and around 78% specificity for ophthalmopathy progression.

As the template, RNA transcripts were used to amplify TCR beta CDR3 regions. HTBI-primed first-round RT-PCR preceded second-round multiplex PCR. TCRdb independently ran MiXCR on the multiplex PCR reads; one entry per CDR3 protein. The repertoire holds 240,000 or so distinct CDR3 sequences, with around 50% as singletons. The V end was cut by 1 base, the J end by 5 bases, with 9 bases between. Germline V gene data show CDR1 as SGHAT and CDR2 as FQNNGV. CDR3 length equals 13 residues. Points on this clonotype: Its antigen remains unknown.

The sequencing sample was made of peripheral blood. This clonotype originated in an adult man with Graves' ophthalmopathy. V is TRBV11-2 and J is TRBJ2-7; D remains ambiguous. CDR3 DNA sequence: TGTGCCAGCAGCTTAGGCGAGTGGGACGAGCAGTACTTC. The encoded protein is CASSLGEWDEQYF.